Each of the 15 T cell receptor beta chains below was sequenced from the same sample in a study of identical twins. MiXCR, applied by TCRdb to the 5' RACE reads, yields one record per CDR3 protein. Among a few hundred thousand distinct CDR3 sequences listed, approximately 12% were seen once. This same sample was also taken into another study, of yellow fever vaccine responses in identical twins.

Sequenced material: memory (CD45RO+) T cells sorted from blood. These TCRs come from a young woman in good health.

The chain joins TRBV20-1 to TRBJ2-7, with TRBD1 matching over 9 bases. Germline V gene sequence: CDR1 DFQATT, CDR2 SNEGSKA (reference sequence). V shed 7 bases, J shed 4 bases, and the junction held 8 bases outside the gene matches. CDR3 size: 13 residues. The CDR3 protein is CSVPGTGTYEQYF. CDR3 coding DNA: TGCAGTGTTCCGGGGACAGGGACTTACGAGCAGTACTTC.

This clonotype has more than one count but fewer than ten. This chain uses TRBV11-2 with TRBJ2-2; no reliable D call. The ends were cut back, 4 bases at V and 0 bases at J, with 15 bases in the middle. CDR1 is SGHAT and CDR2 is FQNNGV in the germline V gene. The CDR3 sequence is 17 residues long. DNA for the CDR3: TGTGCCAGCAGCTCTCTAGGAGACAACGCGAACACCGGGGAGCTGTTTTTT. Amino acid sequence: CASSSLGDNANTGELFF.

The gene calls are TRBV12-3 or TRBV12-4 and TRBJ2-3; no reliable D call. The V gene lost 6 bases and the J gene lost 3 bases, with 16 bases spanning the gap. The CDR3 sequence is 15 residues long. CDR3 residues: CASSPIPPRTDTQYF. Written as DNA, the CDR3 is TGTGCCAGCAGCCCGATCCCGCCCCGAACAGATACGCAGTATTTT.

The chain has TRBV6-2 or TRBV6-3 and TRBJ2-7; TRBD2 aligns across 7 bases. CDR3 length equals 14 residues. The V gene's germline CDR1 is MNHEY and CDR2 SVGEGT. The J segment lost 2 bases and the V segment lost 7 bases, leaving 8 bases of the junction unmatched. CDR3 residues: CASTEAGPTYEQYF. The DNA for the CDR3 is TGTGCCAGCACCGAAGCGGGGCCCACCTACGAGCAGTACTTC.

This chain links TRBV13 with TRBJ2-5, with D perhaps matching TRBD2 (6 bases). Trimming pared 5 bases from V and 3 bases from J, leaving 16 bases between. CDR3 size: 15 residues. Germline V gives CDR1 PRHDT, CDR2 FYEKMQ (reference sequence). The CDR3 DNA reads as TGTGCCAGCAGCCACGGAGGGCAGGGAGAAGAGACCCAGTACTTC. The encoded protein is CASSHGGQGEETQYF.

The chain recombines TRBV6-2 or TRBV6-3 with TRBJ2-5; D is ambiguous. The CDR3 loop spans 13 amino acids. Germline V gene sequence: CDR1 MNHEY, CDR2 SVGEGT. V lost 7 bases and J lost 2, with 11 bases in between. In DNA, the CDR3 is TGTGCCAGCATGCGAAGGGTTCAAGAGACCCAGTACTTC. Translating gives CASMRRVQETQYF.

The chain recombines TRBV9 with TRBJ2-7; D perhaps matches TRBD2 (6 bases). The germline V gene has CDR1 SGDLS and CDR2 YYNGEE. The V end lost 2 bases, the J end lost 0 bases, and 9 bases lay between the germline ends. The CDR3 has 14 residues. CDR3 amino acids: CASSVTGSSYEQYF. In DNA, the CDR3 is TGTGCCAGCAGCGTTACCGGGAGCTCCTACGAGCAGTACTTC.

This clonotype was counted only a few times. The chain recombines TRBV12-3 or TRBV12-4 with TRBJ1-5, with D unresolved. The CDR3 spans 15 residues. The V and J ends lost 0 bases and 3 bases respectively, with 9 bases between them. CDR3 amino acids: CASSLAPRFNQPQHF. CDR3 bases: TGTGCCAGCAGTTTAGCTCCCAGGTTCAATCAGCCCCAGCATTTT.

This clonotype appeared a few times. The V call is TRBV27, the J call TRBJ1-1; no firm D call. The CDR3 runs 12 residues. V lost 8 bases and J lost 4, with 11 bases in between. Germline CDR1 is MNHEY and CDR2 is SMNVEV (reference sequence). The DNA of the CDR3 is TGTGCCAGCGGGTTTCGGGGCACTGAAGCTTTCTTT. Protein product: CASGFRGTEAFF.

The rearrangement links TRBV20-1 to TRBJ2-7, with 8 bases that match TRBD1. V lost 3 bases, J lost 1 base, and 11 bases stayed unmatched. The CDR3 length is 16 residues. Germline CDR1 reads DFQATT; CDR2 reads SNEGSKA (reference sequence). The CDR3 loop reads CSARVLGQGESYEQYF. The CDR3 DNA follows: TGCAGTGCTAGGGTACTAGGACAGGGTGAATCCTACGAGCAGTACTTC.

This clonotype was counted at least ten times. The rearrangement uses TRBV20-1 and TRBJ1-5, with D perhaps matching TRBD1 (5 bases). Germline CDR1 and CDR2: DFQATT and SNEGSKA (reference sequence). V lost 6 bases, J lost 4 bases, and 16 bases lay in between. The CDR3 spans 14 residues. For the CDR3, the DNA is TGCAGTGCCCAGGATTTTCGGGGGAATCAGCCCCAGCATTTT. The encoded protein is CSAQDFRGNQPQHF.

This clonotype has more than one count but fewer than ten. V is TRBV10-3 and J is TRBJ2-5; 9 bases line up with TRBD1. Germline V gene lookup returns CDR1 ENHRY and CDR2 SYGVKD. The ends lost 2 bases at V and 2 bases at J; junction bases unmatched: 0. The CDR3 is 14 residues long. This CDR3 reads CAISEGTGQETQYF. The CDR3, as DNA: TGTGCCATCAGTGAGGGGACAGGGCAAGAGACCCAGTACTTC.

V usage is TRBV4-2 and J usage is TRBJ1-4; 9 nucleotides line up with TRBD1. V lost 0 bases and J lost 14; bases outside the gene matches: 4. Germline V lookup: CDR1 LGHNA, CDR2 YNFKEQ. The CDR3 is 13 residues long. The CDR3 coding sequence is TGTGCCAGCAGCCAAGATGGGACAGGGTCGCTGTTTTTT. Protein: CASSQDGTGSLFF.

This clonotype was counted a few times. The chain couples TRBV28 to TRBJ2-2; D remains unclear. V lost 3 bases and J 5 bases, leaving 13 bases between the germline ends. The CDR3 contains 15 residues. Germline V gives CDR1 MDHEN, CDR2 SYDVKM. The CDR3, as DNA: TGTGCCAGCAGTTTCGGTGGGGTAAAGACCGGGGAGCTGTTTTTT. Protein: CASSFGGVKTGELFF. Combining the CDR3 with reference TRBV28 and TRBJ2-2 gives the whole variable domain DVKVTQSSRYLVKRTGEKVFLECVQDMDHENMFWYRQDPGLGLRLIYFSYDVKMKEKGDIPEGYSVSREKKERFSLILESASTNQTSMYLCASSFGGVKTGELFFGEGSRLTVL.

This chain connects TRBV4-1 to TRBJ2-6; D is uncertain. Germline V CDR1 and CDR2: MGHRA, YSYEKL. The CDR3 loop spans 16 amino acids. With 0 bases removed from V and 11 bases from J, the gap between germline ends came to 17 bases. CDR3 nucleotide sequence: TGCGCCAGCAGCCAAGATTGGCCAGATCTTACCTACGTCCTGACTTTC. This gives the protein CASSQDWPDLTYVLTF.